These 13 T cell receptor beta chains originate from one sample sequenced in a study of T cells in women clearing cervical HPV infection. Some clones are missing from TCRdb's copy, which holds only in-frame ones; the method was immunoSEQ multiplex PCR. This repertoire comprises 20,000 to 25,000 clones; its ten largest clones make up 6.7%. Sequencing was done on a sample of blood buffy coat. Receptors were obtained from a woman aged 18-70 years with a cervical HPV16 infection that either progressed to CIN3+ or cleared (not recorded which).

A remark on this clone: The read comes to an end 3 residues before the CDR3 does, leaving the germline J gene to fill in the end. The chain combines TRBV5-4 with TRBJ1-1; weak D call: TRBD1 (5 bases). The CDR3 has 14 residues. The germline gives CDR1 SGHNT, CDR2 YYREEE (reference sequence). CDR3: CASSRSGWAGEAFF. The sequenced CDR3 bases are TGTGCCAGCAGCAGGTCGGGCTGGGCAGGGGAA.

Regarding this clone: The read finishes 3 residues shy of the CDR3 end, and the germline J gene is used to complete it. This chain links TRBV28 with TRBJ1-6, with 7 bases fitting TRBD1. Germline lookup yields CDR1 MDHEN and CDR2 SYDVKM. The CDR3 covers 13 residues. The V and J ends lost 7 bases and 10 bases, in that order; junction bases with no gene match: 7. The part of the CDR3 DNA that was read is TGTGCCAGCATCAGGGGGGCGGGCTCACCC. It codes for CASIRGAGSP. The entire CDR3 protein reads CASIRGAGSPLHF.

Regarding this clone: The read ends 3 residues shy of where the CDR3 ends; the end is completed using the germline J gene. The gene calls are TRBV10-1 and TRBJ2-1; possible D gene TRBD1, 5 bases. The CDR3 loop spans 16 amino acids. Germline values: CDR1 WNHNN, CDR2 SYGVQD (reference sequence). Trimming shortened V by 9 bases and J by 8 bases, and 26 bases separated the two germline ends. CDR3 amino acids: CARSTARGNKIDEQFF. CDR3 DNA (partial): TGCGCCAGATCCACCGCAAGGGGAAACAAGATTGATGAG.

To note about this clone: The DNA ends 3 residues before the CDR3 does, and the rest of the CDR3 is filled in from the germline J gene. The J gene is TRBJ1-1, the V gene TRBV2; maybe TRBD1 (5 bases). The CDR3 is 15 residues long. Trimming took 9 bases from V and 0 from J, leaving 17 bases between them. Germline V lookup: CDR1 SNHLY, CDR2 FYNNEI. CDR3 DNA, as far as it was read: TGTGCCAGTGGGACGGTAGCGGGGGTGAACACTGAA. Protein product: CASGTVAGVNTE. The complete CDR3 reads CASGTVAGVNTEAFF.

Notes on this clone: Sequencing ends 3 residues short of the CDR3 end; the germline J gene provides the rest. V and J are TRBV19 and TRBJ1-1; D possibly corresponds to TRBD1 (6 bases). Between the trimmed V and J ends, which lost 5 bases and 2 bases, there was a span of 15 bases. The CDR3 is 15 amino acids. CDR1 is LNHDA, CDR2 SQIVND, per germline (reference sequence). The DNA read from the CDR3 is TGTGCCAGTAGTTCGCGGGACAAGTTTAACACTGAA. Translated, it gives CASSSRDKFNTE. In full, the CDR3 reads CASSSRDKFNTEAFF.

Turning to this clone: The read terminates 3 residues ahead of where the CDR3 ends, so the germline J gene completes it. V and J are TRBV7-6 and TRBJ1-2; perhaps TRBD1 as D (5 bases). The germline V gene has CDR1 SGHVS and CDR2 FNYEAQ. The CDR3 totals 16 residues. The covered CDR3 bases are TGTGCCAGCAGCTCAACTAGCGATGGGACCTACAATGAC. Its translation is CASSSTSDGTYND. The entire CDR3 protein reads CASSSTSDGTYNDYTF.

The DNA read from the CDR3 is TGTGCCAGTAAAGGGACAGATTATAGCAATCAGCCG. This encodes CASKGTDYSNQP. The whole CDR3 reads CASKGTDYSNQPQYF. The chain uses TRBV19 and TRBJ2-3, with 7 nucleotides matching TRBD1. The CDR3 is cut off 3 residues early in the read; its end comes from the germline J gene. Germline V lookup: CDR1 LNHDA, CDR2 SQIVND (reference sequence). This CDR3 spans 15 amino acids.

The CDR3 sequence is CARSWDSQETQYF. CDR3 bases read: TGTGCCAGAAGCTGGGACAGCCAAGAGACC. The V call is TRBV5-3, the J call TRBJ2-5; 7 nucleotides line up with TRBD1. The DNA ends 3 residues before the CDR3 does, and the rest of the CDR3 is filled in from the germline J gene. TRBV5-3 is labeled an ORF, and its function is uncertain. The V gene end was trimmed by 3 bases and the J gene end by 1 base; junction bases not matched to a gene: 0. The CDR3 loop spans 13 amino acids.

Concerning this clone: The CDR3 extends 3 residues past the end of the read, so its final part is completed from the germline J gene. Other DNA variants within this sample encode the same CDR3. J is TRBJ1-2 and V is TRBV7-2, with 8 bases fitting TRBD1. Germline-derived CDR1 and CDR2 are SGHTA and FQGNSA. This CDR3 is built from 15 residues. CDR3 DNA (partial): TGTGCCAGTAGCAAAACTCGACAGGGGTGGTTAGGC. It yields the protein CASSKTRQGWLG. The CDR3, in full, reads CASSKTRQGWLGYTF.

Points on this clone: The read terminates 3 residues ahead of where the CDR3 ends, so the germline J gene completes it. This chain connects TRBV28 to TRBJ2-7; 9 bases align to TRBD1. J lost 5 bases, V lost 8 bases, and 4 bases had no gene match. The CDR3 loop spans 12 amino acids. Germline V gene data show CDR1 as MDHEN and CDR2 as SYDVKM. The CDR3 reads CASGTGRNEQYF. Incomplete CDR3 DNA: TGTGCCAGCGGGACAGGGCGGAACGAG.

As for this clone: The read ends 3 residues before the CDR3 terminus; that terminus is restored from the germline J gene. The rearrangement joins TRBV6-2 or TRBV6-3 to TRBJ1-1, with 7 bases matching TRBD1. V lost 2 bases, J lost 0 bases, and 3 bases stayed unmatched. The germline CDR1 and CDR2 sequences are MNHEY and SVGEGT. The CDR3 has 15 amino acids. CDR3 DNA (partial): TGTGCCAGCAGTTACCCGCAGGGGGTGAACACTGAA. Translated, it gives CASSYPQGVNTE. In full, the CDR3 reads CASSYPQGVNTEAFF.

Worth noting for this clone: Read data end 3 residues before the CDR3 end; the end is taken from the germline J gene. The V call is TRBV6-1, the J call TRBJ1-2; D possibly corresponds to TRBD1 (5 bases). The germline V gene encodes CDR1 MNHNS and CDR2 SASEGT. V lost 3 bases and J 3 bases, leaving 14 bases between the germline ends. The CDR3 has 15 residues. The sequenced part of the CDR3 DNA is TGTGCCAGCAGTGACCCAAGGGGATTGGACTATGGC. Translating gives CASSDPRGLDYG. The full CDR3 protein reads CASSDPRGLDYGYTF.

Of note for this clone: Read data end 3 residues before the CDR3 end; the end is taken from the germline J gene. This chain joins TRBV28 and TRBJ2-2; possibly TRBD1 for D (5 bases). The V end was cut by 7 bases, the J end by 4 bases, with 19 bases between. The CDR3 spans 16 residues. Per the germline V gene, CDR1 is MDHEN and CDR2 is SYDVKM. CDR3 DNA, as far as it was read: TGTGCCAGCACCCCTTACCCCAACCAGGGCACCGGGGAG. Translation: CASTPYPNQGTGE. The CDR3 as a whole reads CASTPYPNQGTGELFF. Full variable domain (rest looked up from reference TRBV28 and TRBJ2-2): DVKVTQSSRYLVKRTGEKVFLECVQDMDHENMFWYRQDPGLGLRLIYFSYDVKMKEKGDIPEGYSVSREKKERFSLILESASTNQTSMYLCASTPYPNQGTGELFFGEGSRLTVL.